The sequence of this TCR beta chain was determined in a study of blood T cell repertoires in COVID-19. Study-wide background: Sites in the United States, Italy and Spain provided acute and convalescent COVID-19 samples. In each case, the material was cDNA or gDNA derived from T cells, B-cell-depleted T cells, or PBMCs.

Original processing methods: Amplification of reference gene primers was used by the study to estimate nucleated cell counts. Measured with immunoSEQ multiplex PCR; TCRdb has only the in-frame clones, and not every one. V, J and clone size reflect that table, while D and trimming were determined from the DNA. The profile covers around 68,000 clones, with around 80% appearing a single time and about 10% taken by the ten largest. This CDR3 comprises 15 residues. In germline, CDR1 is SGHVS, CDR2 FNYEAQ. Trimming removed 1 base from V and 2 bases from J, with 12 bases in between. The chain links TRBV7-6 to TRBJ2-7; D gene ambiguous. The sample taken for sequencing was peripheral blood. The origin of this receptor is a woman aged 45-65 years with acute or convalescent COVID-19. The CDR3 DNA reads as TGTGCCAGCAGCTTAGGCCAGTCCCCAACCTACGAGCAGTACTTC. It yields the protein CASSLGQSPTYEQYF. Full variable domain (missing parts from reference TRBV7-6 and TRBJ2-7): GAGVSQSPRYKVTKRGQDVALRCDPISGHVSLYWYRQALGQGPEFLTYFNYEAQQDKSGLPNDRFSAERPEGSISTLTIQRTEQRDSAMYRCASSLGQSPTYEQYFGPGTRLTVT.